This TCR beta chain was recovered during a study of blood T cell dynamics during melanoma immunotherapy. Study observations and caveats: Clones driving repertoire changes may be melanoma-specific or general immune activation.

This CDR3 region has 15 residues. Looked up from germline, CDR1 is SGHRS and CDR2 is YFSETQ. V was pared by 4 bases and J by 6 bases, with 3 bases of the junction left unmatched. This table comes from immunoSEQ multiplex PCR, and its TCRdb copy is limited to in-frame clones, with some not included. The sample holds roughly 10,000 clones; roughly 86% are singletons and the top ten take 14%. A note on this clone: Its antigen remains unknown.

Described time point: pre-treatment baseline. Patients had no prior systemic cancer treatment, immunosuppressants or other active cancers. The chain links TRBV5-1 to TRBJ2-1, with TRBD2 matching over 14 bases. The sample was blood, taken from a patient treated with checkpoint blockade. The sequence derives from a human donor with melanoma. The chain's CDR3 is CASSIGTSGSNEQFF. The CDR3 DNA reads TGCGCCAGCAGCATCGGGACTAGCGGGAGCAATGAGCAGTTCTTC.